The text below deals with one T cell receptor (beta chain). The entry originates in a study of memory CD4+ T cells and cytomegalovirus serostatus. Assay used: immunoSEQ multiplex PCR; TCRdb lists only in-frame clones, some missing. The table records just under 65,000 clones, 60% to 80% of them present only once. Single viable CD3+CD4+CD8-CD45RO+ cells were sorted as the memory CD4+ T cells. There are 18 residues in the CDR3. J lost 1 base, V lost 3 bases, and 12 bases had no gene match. The germline CDR1 and CDR2 sequences are LNHDA and SQIVND (reference sequence). The source material was memory CD4+ T cells from blood. The J gene is TRBJ2-3, the V gene TRBV19; TRBD1 matches 8 bases. The sequence derives from an adult in good health and CMV-seronegative. The CDR3 spells CASSIDPAGGMGTDTQYF. Here the CDR3 DNA reads TGTGCCAGTAGTATCGACCCCGCAGGGGGCATGGGCACAGATACGCAGTATTTT.